This TCR beta chain was sequenced during a study of shared clonotypes between healthy human individuals. Profiled with immunoSEQ multiplex PCR; TCRdb holds only in-frame clones, not every one. The sample lists some 1,600,000 clones, 95% to 99% seen once, with less than 0.55% in the top ten. Germline V gene lookup returns CDR1 MNHEY and CDR2 SVGAGI. With 4 bases clipped from V and 5 bases from J, the junction kept 11 bases outside the gene matches. The CDR3 sequence is 16 residues long. The V gene is TRBV6-5, the J gene TRBJ1-2; 9 positions match TRBD1. The sequence came from a young man in good health. The sample taken for sequencing was naive CD4+ T cells sorted from blood. The subset here: CD45RA+ positively selected. In DNA, the CDR3 is TGTGCCAGCAGTTCACCGACCGGGACAGGGTATTATGGCTACACCTTC. This translates into CASSSPTGTGYYGYTF.